The next 4 T cell receptor beta chains were all read from a single sample in a study of T cell responses to AZD1222 COVID-19 vaccine. Assay used: immunoSEQ multiplex PCR; TCRdb lists only in-frame clones, some missing. The sample lists 120,000 to 150,000 clones; around 93% were seen once. Specimen: peripheral blood, collected on day 0 of AZD1222 vaccination. These receptors came from an adult in good health.

The chain is built from TRBV7-9 and TRBJ1-2, with D tentatively TRBD1 (5 bases). This CDR3 contains 15 residues. V lost 5 bases, J lost 0 bases, and 13 bases lay in between. CDR1 SEHNR and CDR2 FQNEAQ come from the germline V gene (reference sequence). The CDR3 region has the DNA TGTGCCAGCAGCCCCCTTGACAGAGCTAACTATGGCTACACCTTC. It specifies CASSPLDRANYGYTF.

The chain links TRBV2 to TRBJ1-2; tentative D call: TRBD1 (6 bases). Germline CDR1 and CDR2: SNHLY and FYNNEI. The CDR3 contains 15 residues. Trimming pared 6 bases from V and 5 bases from J, leaving 19 bases between. The CDR3 here is CASRPRGGQKYGYTF. CDR3 sequence (DNA): TGTGCCAGCAGGCCCCGGGGGGGCCAGAAGTATGGCTACACCTTC. Full variable domain (outside the CDR3, taken from reference TRBV2 and TRBJ1-2): EPEVTQTPSHQVTQMGQEVILRCVPISNHLYFYWYRQILGQKVEFLVSFYNNEISEKSEIFDDQFSVERPDGSNFTLKIRSTKLEDSAMYFCASRPRGGQKYGYTFGSGTRLTVV.

V is TRBV19 and J is TRBJ1-5; D uncertain. The V end lost 3 bases, the J end lost 3 bases, and 9 bases lay between the germline ends. Germline lookup yields CDR1 LNHDA and CDR2 SQIVND (reference sequence). The CDR3 has 14 residues. The CDR3 DNA reads TGTGCCAGTAGTATCTCGGGGTACAATCAGCCCCAGCATTTT. Its protein product is CASSISGYNQPQHF.

A single count supports this clone. The rearrangement uses TRBV3-1 (or the pseudogene TRBV3-2) and TRBJ2-3, with a weak D call TRBD2 (5 bases). The CDR3 loop spans 11 amino acids. In germline, CDR1 is LGHDT, CDR2 YNNKEL (reference sequence). Trimming took 5 bases from V and 5 from J, leaving 5 bases between them. CDR3 in amino acids: CASSSGDTQYF. CDR3 nucleotide sequence: TGTGCCAGCAGCAGCGGAGATACGCAGTATTTT.